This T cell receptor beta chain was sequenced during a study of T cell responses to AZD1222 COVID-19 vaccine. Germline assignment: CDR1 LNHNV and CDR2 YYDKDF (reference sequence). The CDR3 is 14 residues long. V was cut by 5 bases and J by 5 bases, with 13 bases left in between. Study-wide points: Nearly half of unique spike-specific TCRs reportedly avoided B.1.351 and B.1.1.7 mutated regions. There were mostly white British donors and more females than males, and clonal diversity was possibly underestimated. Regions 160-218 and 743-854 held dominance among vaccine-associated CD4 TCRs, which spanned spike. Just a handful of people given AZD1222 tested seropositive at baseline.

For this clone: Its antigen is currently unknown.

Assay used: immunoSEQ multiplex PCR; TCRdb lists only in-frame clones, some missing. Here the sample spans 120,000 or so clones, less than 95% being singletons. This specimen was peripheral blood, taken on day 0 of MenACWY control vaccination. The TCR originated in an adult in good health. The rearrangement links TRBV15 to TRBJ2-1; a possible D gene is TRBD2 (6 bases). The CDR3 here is CATSLERAHNEQFF. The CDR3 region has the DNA TGTGCCACCAGCCTAGAGCGGGCCCACAATGAGCAGTTCTTC. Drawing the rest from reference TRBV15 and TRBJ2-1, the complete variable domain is DAMVIQNPRYQVTQFGKPVTLSCSQTLNHNVMYWYQQKSSQAPKLLFHYYDKDFNNEADTPDNFQSRRPNTSFCFLDIRSPGLGDTAMYLCATSLERAHNEQFFGPGTRLTVL.